Shown below are 24 T cell receptor beta chains from a single sample sequenced in a study of molecular identifiers for immune sequencing clone quantification. One entry per CDR3 protein, called by TCRdb with MiXCR from the PCR reads. Here the sample spans fewer than 350,000 distinct CDR3 sequences, about 22% being singletons. The sequencing sample was made of naive CD8+ T cells from blood, with Jurkat cell RNA spiked in. Regarding subset: FACS-sorted CD8+CD4-CCR7+CD45RA+ naive T cells. The receptors stem from a human donor in good health. Some libraries in this study had Jurkat cell RNA spiked in.

This clonotype was recorded at least ten times. The rearrangement links TRBV7-9 to TRBJ1-1; D is possibly TRBD1 (5 bases). CDR1 and CDR2 from the germline V gene are SEHNR and FQNEAQ (reference sequence). The V gene lost 1 base and the J gene lost 5 bases, with 17 bases spanning the gap. The CDR3 is made up of 16 amino acids. CDR3 in amino acids: CASSLVGQTMTTEAFF. The CDR3 DNA is TGTGCCAGCAGCTTAGTTGGACAAACTATGACGACTGAAGCTTTCTTT.

This clonotype was picked up many times. The V and J genes are TRBV6-1 and TRBJ2-3, with D possibly being TRBD1 or TRBD2 (7 bases each). With 3 bases removed from V and 5 bases from J, the gap between germline ends came to 9 bases. The V gene's germline CDR1 is MNHNS and CDR2 SASEGT. This CDR3 comprises 13 residues. The CDR3 loop reads CASSDRGGDTQYF. The CDR3 DNA sequence: TGTGCCAGCAGTGACAGGGGGGGAGATACGCAGTATTTT.

In its sample, this clonotype was seen many times. The chain carries TRBV28 and TRBJ1-5; D ambiguous. The CDR3 has 14 residues. The germline V and J ends were trimmed by 3 bases and 4 bases, with 10 bases remaining between them. Germline values: CDR1 MDHEN, CDR2 SYDVKM. This CDR3 reads CASSLRLGNQPQHF. CDR3 DNA sequence: TGTGCCAGCAGTTTGAGGTTAGGAAATCAGCCCCAGCATTTT.

In regard to this clonotype: A single base separates this from a much larger clone, so it may be a read error. This chain uses TRBV7-6 with TRBJ2-3; D possibly matches TRBD1 or TRBD2 (5 bases each). The CDR3 totals 15 residues. The germline V gene encodes CDR1 SGHVS and CDR2 FNYEAQ. The CDR3, as DNA: TGTGCCAGCAGCTTCGGGGCAAGTAGCACAGATGCGCAGTATTTT. This encodes CASSFGASSTDAQYF.

This clonotype was counted ten times or more. The junction differs from germline at one of its ends, possibly a read error. This sequence joins TRBV5-6 and TRBJ1-1; D not resolved. The CDR3 is 12 residues long. Germline V gene lookup returns CDR1 SGHDT and CDR2 YYEEEE. The CDR3 is CASSLEGGEAFF. In DNA form, the CDR3 reads TGCGCCAGCAGCCTCGAGGGAGGTGAAGCTTTCTTT.

This clonotype came up many times. J is TRBJ2-7 and V is TRBV20-1, with 7 bases aligning to TRBD1. J gave up 3 bases and V 4 bases, and 9 bases lay outside the gene matches. This CDR3 spans 14 amino acids. Germline CDR1 is DFQATT and CDR2 is SNEGSKA (reference sequence). The CDR3 region is CSANPRTGFYEQYF. CDR3 DNA sequence: TGCAGTGCTAATCCAAGGACAGGATTCTACGAGCAGTACTTC.

A note on this clonotype: A clone one base away is much larger, so this may be a read error. The rearrangement joins TRBV7-2 to TRBJ1-3; weak D call: TRBD1 (6 bases). The CDR3 covers 16 residues. Trimming cost V 4 bases and J 3 bases, with 16 bases left between them. The germline V gene encodes CDR1 SGHTA and CDR2 FQGNSA. The CDR3 DNA reads as TGTGCCAGCAGCTCCCTACAGGGAGAACTTGGAAACACCATATATTTT. Protein product: CASSSLQGELGNTIYF.

This clonotype was seen many times. The chain carries TRBV29-1 and TRBJ2-1; TRBD1 matches at 10 bases. Germline CDR1 is SQVTM and CDR2 is ANQGSEA. There are 12 residues in the CDR3. V lost 8 bases, J lost 8 bases, and 6 bases stayed unmatched. DNA of the CDR3: TGCAGCCTCCGGGACAGGGGTGATGAGCAGTTCTTC. Amino acid sequence: CSLRDRGDEQFF.

This clonotype was observed at least ten times. The J gene is TRBJ2-2, the V gene TRBV7-9, with no clear D. Germline V gene lookup returns CDR1 SEHNR and CDR2 FQNEAQ (reference sequence). Between the trimmed V and J ends, which lost 0 bases and 6 bases, there was a span of 11 bases. The CDR3 has 15 residues. The CDR3 nucleotides read TGTGCCAGCAGCTTAGCGGTTTTGGACCCCGGGGAGCTGTTTTTT. Residues: CASSLAVLDPGELFF.

The sample holds many counts of this clonotype. The rearrangement uses TRBV7-2 and TRBJ2-5, with TRBD2 identical over 16 bases. Germline CDR1 SGHTA, CDR2 FQGNSA. The trim removed 4 bases at V and 4 bases at J, leaving 6 bases unmatched. The CDR3 covers 17 residues. CDR3 coding DNA: TGTGCCAGCAGCTGGGGGACTAGCGGGGGGGCCGTAGAGACCCAGTACTTC. It is translated as CASSWGTSGGAVETQYF.

This clonotype has a handful of counts. This chain links TRBV12-3 or TRBV12-4 with TRBJ2-2; 10 bases are shared with TRBD2. The CDR3 runs to 17 residues. The ends lost 6 bases at V and 6 bases at J; junction bases unmatched: 13. The CDR3 DNA reads as TGTGCCAGCAGATCACAGACACTAGCGGGAAGGGCCGGGGAGCTGTTTTTT. This gives the protein CASRSQTLAGRAGELFF.

Ten or more counts support this clonotype. This chain links TRBV28 with TRBJ2-3; the D is unclear. This CDR3 is built from 11 residues. The germline V gene has CDR1 MDHEN and CDR2 SYDVKM. The V and J ends lost 4 bases and 2 bases respectively, with 1 base between them. CDR3 bases: TGTGCCAGCAGTTACACAGATACGCAGTATTTT. It codes for CASSYTDTQYF. The full variable domain, its missing parts supplied by reference TRBV28 and TRBJ2-3, is DVKVTQSSRYLVKRTGEKVFLECVQDMDHENMFWYRQDPGLGLRLIYFSYDVKMKEKGDIPEGYSVSREKKERFSLILESASTNQTSMYLCASSYTDTQYFGPGTRLTVL.

A remark on this clonotype: A clone one base away is much larger, so this may be a read error. The genes are TRBV5-6 and TRBJ2-7, with a possible D match to TRBD1 (7 bases). The CDR3 extends over 13 amino acids. Per germline, CDR1 SGHDT and CDR2 YYEEEE. Written as DNA, the CDR3 is TGTGCCTGCAGCCCTAGGGGGGACAGAGGGCAGTACTTC. Its translation: CACSPRGDRGQYF.

This clonotype was picked up many times. The chain recombines TRBV5-4 with TRBJ1-1, with D possibly TRBD1 on 5 matching bases. Germline V gene data show CDR1 as SGHNT and CDR2 as YYREEE (reference sequence). The length of the CDR3 is 14 residues. V lost 0 bases to trimming and J lost 3 bases, with 9 bases between them. The CDR3 protein is CASSLAGLDTEAFF. The CDR3 DNA reads TGTGCCAGCAGCTTGGCAGGGTTGGACACTGAAGCTTTCTTT.

The chain links TRBV18 to TRBJ2-5, with D hard to call. V lost 6 bases and J lost 2, with 16 bases in between. CDR1 is KGHSH and CDR2 is LQKENI in the germline V gene. CDR3 length equals 15 residues. CDR3 sequence: CASSPSRSNQETQYF. The CDR3 DNA reads TGTGCCAGCTCGCCATCCAGAAGCAATCAAGAGACCCAGTACTTC.

This clonotype has at least ten counts. The V and J genes are TRBV4-2 and TRBJ2-3; D uncertain. Trimming shortened V by 0 bases and J by 5 bases, and 12 bases separated the two germline ends. The CDR3 loop spans 15 amino acids. CDR1 and CDR2 (germline): LGHNA, YNFKEQ. CDR3 protein: CASSQDFLKRDTQYF. In DNA, the CDR3 is TGTGCCAGCAGCCAAGATTTCCTAAAAAGAGATACGCAGTATTTT.

This clonotype was counted ten times or more. This chain joins TRBV11-2 and TRBJ1-1; TRBD1 might be the D (5 bases). The germline CDR1 and CDR2 sequences are SGHAT and FQNNGV. This CDR3 has 14 amino acids. Trimming shortened V by 2 bases and J by 3 bases, and 10 bases separated the two germline ends. The CDR3 nucleotides are TGTGCCAGCAGCTTATGGATGGGGGACACTGAAGCTTTCTTT. Its protein product is CASSLWMGDTEAFF. The variable domain in full, with the rest retrieved from reference TRBV11-2 and TRBJ1-1, is EAGVAQSPRYKIIEKRQSVAFWCNPISGHATLYWYQQILGQGPKLLIQFQNNGVVDDSQLPKDRFSAERLKGVDSTLKIQPAKLEDSAVYLCASSLWMGDTEAFFGQGTRLTVV.

On this clonotype itself: Mismatch with germline at one junction end may stem from a read error. The chain uses TRBV9 and TRBJ2-5; TRBD1 aligns across 7 bases. The CDR3 is 15 residues long. Germline V gene data show CDR1 as SGDLS and CDR2 as YYNGEE. The CDR3 here is CAGSAGTVAVETQYF. CDR3 in DNA: TGTGCCGGCAGCGCCGGGACAGTGGCGGTGGAGACCCAGTACTTC.

This clonotype has a count of ten or more. V and J are TRBV12-3 or TRBV12-4 and TRBJ1-3; D is possibly TRBD1 (5 bases). The CDR3 is made up of 15 amino acids. V lost 7 bases and J lost 2, with 15 bases in between. The CDR3 nucleotides are TGTGCCAGCACCAATCCACAGGAGGCTGGAAACACCATATATTTT. Translated, it gives CASTNPQEAGNTIYF.

This clonotype was seen at least ten times. This chain links TRBV28 with TRBJ2-3; 7 bases align to TRBD2. J was trimmed by 4 bases and V by 6 bases; bases with no gene match: 4. The CDR3 loop spans 13 amino acids. Germline CDR1 is MDHEN and CDR2 is SYDVKM. The CDR3 DNA reads as TGTGCCAGCAGCGGGAGGAGGCCAGATACGCAGTATTTT. Encoded protein: CASSGRRPDTQYF.

This clonotype was detected a few times. The V and J genes are TRBV12-3 or TRBV12-4 and TRBJ2-2; the D is unclear. With 7 bases removed from V and 5 bases from J, the gap between germline ends came to 8 bases. This CDR3 has 12 residues. CDR3 amino acids: CASTLPTGELFF. The CDR3 DNA reads as TGTGCCAGCACCCTCCCAACCGGGGAGCTGTTTTTT.

The rearrangement links TRBV20-1 to TRBJ1-2; no reliable D call. V was pared by 1 base and J by 4 bases, with 22 bases between. CDR3 length equals 17 residues. Germline CDR1 and CDR2: DFQATT and SNEGSKA (reference sequence). The CDR3 loop reads CSARGAYELLVVYGYTF. The CDR3 nucleotides read TGCAGTGCTAGAGGCGCGTATGAGCTCCTGGTCGTCTATGGCTACACCTTC.

This clonotype occurred a few times. The J gene is TRBJ2-3, the V gene TRBV15; D is unresolved. Germline loops: CDR1 LNHNV, CDR2 YYDKDF (reference sequence). Between the trimmed V and J ends, which lost 3 bases and 2 bases, there was a span of 12 bases. CDR3 length: 15 amino acids. CDR3 loop: CATSSTLSPTDTQYF. The CDR3 bases are TGTGCCACCAGCAGTACCCTTTCTCCCACAGATACGCAGTATTTT.

This clonotype was seen ten or more times. This sequence joins TRBV6-2 or TRBV6-3 and TRBJ2-1; the match to TRBD2 covers 9 bases. Germline assignment: CDR1 MNHEY and CDR2 SVGEGT. With 2 bases clipped from V and 9 bases from J, the junction kept 2 bases outside the gene matches. CDR3 size: 13 residues. The DNA for the CDR3 is TGTGCCAGCAGTTACCCAGCGGGAGGTGAGCAGTTCTTC. It specifies CASSYPAGGEQFF.